Described below is a single T cell receptor (beta chain) sequence and its context. Relative to the germline gene, one junction end is altered; a read error may explain this. Assay used: immunoSEQ multiplex PCR; TCRdb lists only in-frame clones, some missing. This sample carries some 62,000 clones, around 74% of them seen once, and the ten largest clones take roughly 10%. The entry originates in a study of OX40 agonist ivuxolimab in advanced cancers. Blood samples were obtained at baseline, cycle 4 day 1, and cycle 7 day 1. Material: CD4+ or CD8+ T cells sorted from blood, obtained in a trial of the OX40 agonist ivuxolimab. This TCR was sampled from an adult with an advanced solid tumor such as melanoma, head and neck, liver or kidney cancer.

CDR3 sequence reads: CASSLGGTDTQYF. CDR3 nucleotides: TGTGCTAGCAGCTTGGGGGGCACAGATACGCAGTATTTT. V gene TRBV7-7 combines with J gene TRBJ2-3, with D possibly called TRBD1 or TRBD2 (5 bases each). The germline V gene encodes CDR1 SSHAT and CDR2 FNYEAQ (reference sequence). The CDR3 has 13 amino acids.